These 22 T cell receptor beta chains were all obtained from the same sample, sequenced in a study of spatial heterogeneity in lung cancer. The time point denotes: sample taken at primary tumor resection. Whole RNA, which was extracted from tumor, nontumor lung tissue or frozen PBMC, was sequenced without any cell sorting. In TCRdb, the 5' RACE reads were re-called with MiXCR into one record per CDR3 protein. The sample has roughly 70,000 distinct CDR3 sequences; 13% are singletons. The sequencing here drew on PBMCs, taken at surgery. The receptors originated from a male donor with early-stage non-small cell lung cancer.

In this sample, this clonotype turned up many times. This chain joins TRBV6-2 or TRBV6-3 and TRBJ2-7, with 10 positions matching TRBD1. With V trimmed by 7 bases and J by 4 bases, 7 bases remained unmatched. Germline V gives CDR1 MNHEY, CDR2 SVGEGT. The CDR3 sequence is 14 residues long. In DNA form, the CDR3 reads TGTGCCAGCACCCCGGGACAGGGGCCGTACGAGCAGTACTTC. As protein: CASTPGQGPYEQYF.

In this sample, this clonotype turned up many times. This chain links TRBV20-1 with TRBJ2-2; 7 bases line up with TRBD2. The V segment lost 3 bases and the J segment 7 bases; nucleotides outside the gene matches: 14. Germline lookup yields CDR1 DFQATT and CDR2 SNEGSKA (reference sequence). The CDR3 totals 16 residues. This chain's CDR3 is CSASGFGGRRNGELFF. In DNA form, the CDR3 reads TGCAGTGCTAGTGGGTTTGGCGGGAGAAGAAACGGGGAGCTGTTTTTT.

This clonotype showed up just a few times. The chain couples TRBV19 to TRBJ2-7, with D possibly being TRBD1 (6 bases). This CDR3 spans 14 amino acids. V lost 5 bases to trimming and J lost 2 bases, with 13 bases between them. Germline CDR1 LNHDA, CDR2 SQIVND (reference sequence). CDR3 sequence: CASSFRTAPYEQYF. CDR3 bases: TGTGCCAGTAGTTTCAGGACAGCCCCCTACGAGCAGTACTTC.

The chain is built from TRBV20-1 and TRBJ2-3, with TRBD1 matching 7 bases. This CDR3 spans 16 amino acids. The J segment lost 4 bases and the V segment lost 1 base, leaving 11 bases of the junction unmatched. Germline V gene lookup returns CDR1 DFQATT and CDR2 SNEGSKA (reference sequence). CDR3 region: CSARGSTGSIADTQYF. For the CDR3, the DNA is TGCAGTGCTAGAGGATCGACAGGGTCGATTGCAGATACGCAGTATTTT.

Of note for this clonotype: One end of the junction does not line up with germline, which may come from a read error. The rearrangement links TRBV5-6 to TRBJ1-1, with 7 bases that match TRBD1. Germline V gene lookup returns CDR1 SGHDT and CDR2 YYEEEE. This CDR3 has 11 amino acids. The DNA for the CDR3 is TGTGCCAGCAGCGACAGGGTAGTAGTTCTCTTT. Its translation: CASSDRVVVLF.

The CDR3 here is CASSLRQTGTDTQYF. The DNA for the CDR3 is TGTGCCAGCAGCCTTCGACAGACCGGCACAGATACGCAGTATTTT. The J gene is TRBJ2-3, the V gene TRBV5-5, with D possibly matching TRBD1 (5 bases). CDR1 is SGHKS, CDR2 YYEKEE, per germline (reference sequence). V was shortened by 4 bases and J by 1 base, with 13 bases between the two germline ends. The CDR3 extends over 15 amino acids.

This chain uses TRBV12-3 or TRBV12-4 with TRBJ1-2; D possibly corresponds to TRBD1 (5 bases). Trimming stripped 4 bases from V and 8 bases from J, with 14 bases between. The CDR3 loop spans 13 amino acids. This chain's CDR3 is CASSSTGTAGYTF. The DNA for the CDR3 is TGTGCCAGCAGTTCCACAGGAACTGCCGGCTACACCTTC.

The table lists this clonotype with many counts. The genes are TRBV11-2 and TRBJ2-3; 7 bases agree with TRBD2. Germline V gene data show CDR1 as SGHAT and CDR2 as FQNNGV. J was trimmed by 6 bases and V by 4 bases; bases with no gene match: 19. The CDR3 is 18 amino acids. CDR3 in DNA: TGTGCCAGCAGCTCCCCTAGGGGCGGGAGTAGGGCCTTTGATACGCAGTATTTT. It is translated as CASSSPRGGSRAFDTQYF.

This clonotype was counted many times. The rearrangement links TRBV5-1 to TRBJ2-1; TRBD2 agrees at 10 bases. CDR1 SGHRS and CDR2 YFSETQ come from the germline V gene. V shed 4 bases, J shed 6 bases, and the junction held 10 bases outside the gene matches. This CDR3 has 16 residues. CDR3 DNA: TGCGCCAGCAGCAACAATCCTAGCGGGAGCTCCAATGAGCAGTTCTTC. Residues: CASSNNPSGSSNEQFF.

The table lists this clonotype with a few counts. This chain joins TRBV24-1 and TRBJ2-1; 7 positions match TRBD1. The ends lost 0 bases at V and 5 bases at J; junction bases unmatched: 6. The germline gives CDR1 KGHDR, CDR2 SFDVKD. CDR3 length equals 16 residues. The CDR3 protein is CATSDLSGTANNEQFF. For the CDR3, the DNA is TGTGCCACCAGTGATTTGTCCGGGACAGCGAACAATGAGCAGTTCTTC.

This clonotype was detected a few times. This CDR3 reads CASSERRDQPQHF. CDR3 nucleotides: TGTGCCAGCAGCGAGCGCAGGGATCAGCCCCAGCATTTT. The rearrangement uses TRBV7-9 and TRBJ1-5; perhaps TRBD1 as D (5 bases). V was shortened by 5 bases and J by 5 bases, with 10 bases between the two germline ends. Germline values: CDR1 SEHNR, CDR2 FQNEAQ (reference sequence). The CDR3 sequence is 13 residues long.

V gene TRBV20-1 combines with J gene TRBJ2-1; 8 positions match TRBD2. The V gene's germline CDR1 is DFQATT and CDR2 SNEGSKA (reference sequence). V lost 6 bases, J lost 7 bases, and 11 bases stayed unmatched. The CDR3 length is 14 residues. CDR3 amino acids: CSARNLGGRNEQFF. CDR3 DNA sequence: TGCAGTGCGAGGAATTTGGGCGGGAGGAATGAGCAGTTCTTC.

This clonotype was detected a few times. This CDR3 reads CASSPLLVGGGELFF. DNA for the CDR3: TGTGCCAGCAGCCCTCTTTTAGTGGGGGGCGGGGAGCTGTTTTTT. The chain joins TRBV6-5 to TRBJ2-2, with TRBD2 as a possible D gene (6 bases). Between the trimmed V and J ends, which lost 6 bases and 7 bases, there was a span of 18 bases. The CDR3 contains 15 residues. Germline V CDR1 and CDR2: MNHEY, SVGAGI.

This CDR3 reads CSARDRVTGQTGELFF. CDR3 DNA: TGCAGTGCTAGAGATCGAGTTACAGGACAGACCGGGGAGCTGTTTTTT. This chain links TRBV20-1 with TRBJ2-2, with a tentative D call TRBD1 (6 bases). The CDR3 loop spans 16 amino acids. Germline assignment: CDR1 DFQATT and CDR2 SNEGSKA (reference sequence). The V and J ends lost 0 bases and 5 bases respectively, with 16 bases between them.

The rearrangement uses TRBV12-3 or TRBV12-4 and TRBJ2-1; D is undetermined. CDR3 length: 13 amino acids. Trimming pared 3 bases from V and 13 bases from J, leaving 16 bases between. Here the CDR3 DNA reads TGTGCCAGCAGTTTGGATCTTGCTGGGGTACAGTTCTTC. It encodes CASSLDLAGVQFF.

This clonotype was seen repeatedly, ten times or more. This chain uses TRBV5-1 with TRBJ2-5; D call uncertain. The CDR3 runs to 13 residues. The germline CDR1 and CDR2 sequences are SGHRS and YFSETQ. The V end lost 4 bases, the J end lost 5 bases, and 12 bases lay between the germline ends. The CDR3 loop reads CASSPAAPETQYF. The CDR3 nucleotides are TGCGCCAGCAGCCCGGCTGCGCCGGAGACCCAGTACTTC.

CDR3 sequence reads: CASSPLGQGKSEQYF. The DNA for the CDR3 is TGTGCCAGCTCACCGCTTGGACAGGGAAAGTCCGAGCAGTACTTC. This chain links TRBV18 with TRBJ2-7, with 8 bases matching TRBD1. Trimming at V came to 3 bases and at J to 6 bases, leaving 10 bases not matched to a gene. The CDR3 totals 15 residues. CDR1 KGHSH and CDR2 LQKENI come from the germline V gene.

The rearrangement joins TRBV5-1 to TRBJ1-1, with TRBD1 matching 7 bases. J was trimmed by 0 bases and V by 2 bases; bases with no gene match: 10. CDR3 length: 17 amino acids. Germline CDR1 reads SGHRS; CDR2 reads YFSETQ. The CDR3 reads CASSLTGASYLNTEAFF. In DNA, the CDR3 is TGCGCCAGCAGCTTAACAGGGGCCTCCTATTTGAACACTGAAGCTTTCTTT. The full variable domain, completed using reference TRBV5-1 and TRBJ1-1, is KAGVTQTPRYLIKTRGQQVTLSCSPISGHRSVSWYQQTPGQGLQFLFEYFSETQRNKGNFPGRFSGRQFSNSRSEMNVSTLELGDSALYLCASSLTGASYLNTEAFFGQGTRLTVV.

The V call is TRBV11-2, the J call TRBJ2-5, with 7 bases aligning to TRBD2. V was pared by 7 bases and J by 0 bases, with 11 bases of the junction left unmatched. Germline values: CDR1 SGHAT, CDR2 FQNNGV. CDR3 length: 16 residues. This CDR3 reads CASTLLGGLDQETQYF. The CDR3 DNA sequence: TGTGCCAGCACCCTTCTCGGAGGACTAGACCAAGAGACCCAGTACTTC.

The chain couples TRBV3-1 to TRBJ1-5; D gene uncertain. The CDR3 consists of 13 residues. Looked up from germline, CDR1 is LGHDT and CDR2 is YNNKEL (reference sequence). The V end was cut by 4 bases, the J end by 9 bases, with 13 bases between. CDR3 sequence reads: CASSPINGGPQHF. The CDR3 region has the DNA TGTGCCAGCAGCCCGATAAACGGTGGGCCCCAGCATTTT.

This clonotype was counted many times. The chain recombines TRBV28 with TRBJ2-7; no definite D call. V was pared by 4 bases and J by 1 base, with 11 bases between. This CDR3 comprises 14 residues. CDR1 MDHEN and CDR2 SYDVKM come from the germline V gene. CDR3 residues: CASSSSTTSYEQYF. The CDR3 DNA is TGTGCCAGCAGTTCTTCCACTACTTCCTACGAGCAGTACTTC.

V usage is TRBV9 and J usage is TRBJ2-2; TRBD2 agrees at 11 bases. The V and J ends lost 3 bases and 7 bases, in that order; junction bases with no gene match: 8. This CDR3 contains 16 residues. The germline CDR1 and CDR2 sequences are SGDLS and YYNGEE. DNA for the CDR3: TGTGCCAGCAGCGCCCCCCTAGCGGGAGGCGGCGGGGAGCTGTTTTTT. Translated, it gives CASSAPLAGGGGELFF.